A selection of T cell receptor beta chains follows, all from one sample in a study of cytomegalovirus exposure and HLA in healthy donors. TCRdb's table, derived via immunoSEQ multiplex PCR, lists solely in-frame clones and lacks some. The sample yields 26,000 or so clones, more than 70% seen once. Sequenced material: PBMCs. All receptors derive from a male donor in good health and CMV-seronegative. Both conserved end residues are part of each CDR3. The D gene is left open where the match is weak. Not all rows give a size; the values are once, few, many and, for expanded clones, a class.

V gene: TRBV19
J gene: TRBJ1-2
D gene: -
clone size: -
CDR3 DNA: TGTGCCAGTTCGGCGTTTGTCAGGGAGGACTATGGCTACACCTTC
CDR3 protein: CASSAFVREDYGYTF

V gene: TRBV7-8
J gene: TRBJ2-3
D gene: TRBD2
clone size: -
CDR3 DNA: TGTGCCAGCAGCTTAGAACTAGCGGGAGTCGGAGAAGATACGCAGTATTTT
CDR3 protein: CASSLELAGVGEDTQYF

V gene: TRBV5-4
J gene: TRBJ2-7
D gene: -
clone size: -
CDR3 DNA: TGTGCCAGCAGCGGGGCAGGCAGCGGGCTTTACGAGCAGTACTTC
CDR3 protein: CASSGAGSGLYEQYF

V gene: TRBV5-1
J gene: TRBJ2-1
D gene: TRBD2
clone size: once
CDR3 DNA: TGCGCCAGCAGCCTGCTAGCGGGAGGGATCCGCAATGAGCAGTTCTTC
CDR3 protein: CASSLLAGGIRNEQFF

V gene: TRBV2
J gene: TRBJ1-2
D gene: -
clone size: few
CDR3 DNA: TGTGCCAGCAGTGAAAACAGCTCTAACTATGGCTACACCTTC
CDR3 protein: CASSENSSNYGYTF

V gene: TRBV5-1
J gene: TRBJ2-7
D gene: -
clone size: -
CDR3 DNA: TGCGCCAGCAGCTTGATGATAACTACCGAGCAGTACTTC
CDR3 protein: CASSLMITTEQYF

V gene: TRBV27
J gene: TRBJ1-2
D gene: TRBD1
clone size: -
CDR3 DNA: TGTGCCAGCAGTTTCACACGACAGGGTGACTATGGCTACACCTTC
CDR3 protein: CASSFTRQGDYGYTF

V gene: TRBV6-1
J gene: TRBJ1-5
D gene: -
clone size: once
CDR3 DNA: TGTGCCAGCCACGTTACGAGCCCGAGGGATCAGCCCCAGCATTTT
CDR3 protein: CASHVTSPRDQPQHF

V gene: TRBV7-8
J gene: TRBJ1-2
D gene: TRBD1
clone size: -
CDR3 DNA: TGTGCCAGCAGCTTCCTACAGGGGGCAGATGGCTACACCTTC
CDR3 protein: CASSFLQGADGYTF

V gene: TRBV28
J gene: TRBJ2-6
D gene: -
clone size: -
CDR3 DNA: TGTGCCAGCACCAACAGGGACTCTGGGGCCAACGTCCTGACTTTC
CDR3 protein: CASTNRDSGANVLTF

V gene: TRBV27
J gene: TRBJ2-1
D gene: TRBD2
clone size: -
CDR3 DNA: TGTGCCAGCAGCTTAGCGGGACCCTACAATGAGCAGTTCTTC
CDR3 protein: CASSLAGPYNEQFF

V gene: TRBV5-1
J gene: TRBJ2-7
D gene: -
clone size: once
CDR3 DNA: TGCGCCAGCAGCTTGTCACAGGGCTACGAGCAGTACTTC
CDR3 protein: CASSLSQGYEQYF

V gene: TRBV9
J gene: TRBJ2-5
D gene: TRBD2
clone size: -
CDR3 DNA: TGTGCCAGCAGCGACTTAGCGGGGGGACAAGAGACCCAGTACTTC
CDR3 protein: CASSDLAGGQETQYF

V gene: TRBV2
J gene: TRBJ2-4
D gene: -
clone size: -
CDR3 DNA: TGTGCCAGCAGTGAACTCGAAAACATTCAGTACTTC
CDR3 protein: CASSELENIQYF

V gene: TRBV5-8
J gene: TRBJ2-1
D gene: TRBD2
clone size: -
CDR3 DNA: TGTGCCAGCAGCCCGGGACTAGACAGAGAGCAGTTCTTC
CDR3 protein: CASSPGLDREQFF

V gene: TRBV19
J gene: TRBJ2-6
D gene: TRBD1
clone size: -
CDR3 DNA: TGTGCCAGTACCCTCGGACAGGGGGCCTCAGGGTGGGGGGCCAACGTCCTGACTTTC
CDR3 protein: CASTLGQGASGWGANVLTF

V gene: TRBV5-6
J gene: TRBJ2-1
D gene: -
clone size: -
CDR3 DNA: TGTGCCAGCAGCTTGGCCGGAGCCCACAATGAGCAGTTCTTC
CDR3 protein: CASSLAGAHNEQFF

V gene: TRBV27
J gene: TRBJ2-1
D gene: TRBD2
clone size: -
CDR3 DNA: TGTGCCAGCAGTTCTAGCGGGAGGGCCCGCGCCTACAATGAGCAGTTCTTC
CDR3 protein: CASSSSGRARAYNEQFF

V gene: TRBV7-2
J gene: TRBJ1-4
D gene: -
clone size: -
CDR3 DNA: TGTGCCAGCAGCCTCCAATCCGGTGAAAAACTGTTTTTT
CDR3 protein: CASSLQSGEKLFF

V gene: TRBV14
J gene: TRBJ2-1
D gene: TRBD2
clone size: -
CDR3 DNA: TGTGCCAGCAGCCTAGAGGGACTAGCGGGGTACAATGAGCAGTTCTTC
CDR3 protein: CASSLEGLAGYNEQFF

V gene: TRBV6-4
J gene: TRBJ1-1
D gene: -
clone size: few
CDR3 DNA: TGTGCCAGCAGTGACTCAAACACGGAGGTTTTCTTT
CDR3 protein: CASSDSNTEVFF

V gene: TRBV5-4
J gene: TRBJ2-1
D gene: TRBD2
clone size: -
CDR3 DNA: TGTGCCAGCAGCTTGGGGCTTTCTAGCGGGGGACCCTACAATGAGCAGTTCTTC
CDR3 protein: CASSLGLSSGGPYNEQFF

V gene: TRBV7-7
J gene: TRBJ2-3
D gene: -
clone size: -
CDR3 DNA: TGTGCTAGCAGTAGAGGAGGGCCCACAGATACGCAGTATTTT
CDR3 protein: CASSRGGPTDTQYF

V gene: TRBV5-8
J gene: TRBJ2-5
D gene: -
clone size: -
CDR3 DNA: TGTGCCAGCAGCTTGGCCGGGGTGGCGGAAGAGACCCAGTACTTC
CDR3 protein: CASSLAGVAEETQYF

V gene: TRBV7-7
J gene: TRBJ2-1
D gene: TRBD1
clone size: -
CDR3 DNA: TGTGCTAGCAGCCTACAGGGGGGCTCTTACAATGAGCAGTTCTTC
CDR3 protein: CASSLQGGSYNEQFF

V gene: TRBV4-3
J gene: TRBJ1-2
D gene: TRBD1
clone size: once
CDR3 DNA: TGCGCCAGCAGCCAAGATGACAGGGTACGTGGCTACACCTTC
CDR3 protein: CASSQDDRVRGYTF

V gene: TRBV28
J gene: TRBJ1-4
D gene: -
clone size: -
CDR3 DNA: TGTGCCAGCAGTTTATGGCCTCGGGGGAATGAAAAACTGTTTTTT
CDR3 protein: CASSLWPRGNEKLFF

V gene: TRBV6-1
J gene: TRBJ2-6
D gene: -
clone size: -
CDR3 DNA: TGTGCCAGCAGCGAACAGGAGGGGGGGACTGGGGCCAACGTCCTGACTTTC
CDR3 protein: CASSEQEGGTGANVLTF

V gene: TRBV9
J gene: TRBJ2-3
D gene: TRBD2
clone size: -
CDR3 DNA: TGTGCCAGCACCCCGTTCGGGGGGGCGAGCACAGATACGCAGTATTTT
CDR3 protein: CASTPFGGASTDTQYF

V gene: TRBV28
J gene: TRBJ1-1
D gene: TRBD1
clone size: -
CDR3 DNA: TGTGCCAGCAGTTTCGGACAGGACTTGAACACTGAAGCTTTCTTT
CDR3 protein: CASSFGQDLNTEAFF